This TCR beta chain was captured in a study of blood T cell repertoires in COVID-19. Study as a whole: Italy, Spain and the United States were the sources of the convalescent and acute COVID-19 samples.

Germline V gene data show CDR1 as SEHNR and CDR2 as FQNEAQ (reference sequence). CDR3 length: 13 residues. V shed 5 bases, J shed 5 bases, and the junction held 3 bases outside the gene matches. The table came from immunoSEQ multiplex PCR; TCRdb's copy has only in-frame clones and leaves some out. The table lists roughly 360,000 clones, more than 75% of them singletons, with over 0.9% in the top ten. The V gene is TRBV7-9, the J gene TRBJ2-3, with TRBD2 identical over 8 bases. This receptor was taken from a woman younger than 45 with acute COVID-19. Sequencing was done on a sample of PBMCs or T cells enriched from blood (not recorded which). In DNA, the CDR3 is TGTGCCAGCAGCCCGAGCGGGGGAGATACGCAGTATTTT. Protein sequence: CASSPSGGDTQYF. Full variable domain (remainder filled in from reference TRBV7-9 and TRBJ2-3): DTGVSQNPRHKITKRGQNVTFRCDPISEHNRLYWYRQTLGQGPEFLTYFQNEAQLEKSRLLSDRFSAERPKGSFSTLEIQRTEQGDSAMYLCASSPSGGDTQYFGPGTRLTVL.